The 21 T cell receptor beta chains below were found in one sample sequenced in a study of T-cell memory formation after mild COVID-19. A single record per CDR3 protein comes from TCRdb applying MiXCR to the 5' RACE reads. The data show 50,000 to 60,000 distinct CDR3 sequences, about 27% seen once. Input material: PBMCs or a T cell subset sorted from them (not recorded which). Every receptor here comes from a man aged 18 to 35 who had mild COVID-19 (a few samples of this study predate the infection). Cell type and time point are not known.

The J gene is TRBJ1-1, the V gene TRBV19, with unresolved D. This CDR3 is built from 13 residues. Trimming took 0 bases from V and 6 from J, leaving 8 bases between them. Germline-derived CDR1 and CDR2 are LNHDA and SQIVND (reference sequence). CDR3 in amino acids: CASSIEGWSEAFF. The CDR3 nucleotides are TGTGCCAGTAGTATAGAAGGTTGGTCTGAAGCTTTCTTT.

This clonotype has more than one count but fewer than ten. The chain recombines TRBV29-1 with TRBJ2-7; a possible D gene is TRBD2 (5 bases). With 2 bases removed from V and 3 bases from J, the gap between germline ends came to 5 bases. The germline gives CDR1 SQVTM, CDR2 ANQGSEA. This CDR3 spans 11 amino acids. The CDR3, as DNA: TGCAGCGTTGAAAGCGGCTACGAGCAGTACTTC. This translates into CSVESGYEQYF.

The chain combines TRBV4-1 with TRBJ2-2; D is possibly TRBD1 (5 bases). Trimming shortened V by 5 bases and J by 5 bases, and 12 bases separated the two germline ends. Germline lookup yields CDR1 MGHRA and CDR2 YSYEKL. The CDR3 extends over 14 amino acids. CDR3 in DNA: TGCGCCAGCAGCTCTGGGGCTTCAACCGGGGAGCTGTTTTTT. Amino acids: CASSSGASTGELFF.

This clonotype turned up a few times. V gene TRBV4-3 combines with J gene TRBJ1-2, with no clear D. Germline V CDR1 and CDR2: LGHNA, YSLEER. This CDR3 is 14 amino acids long. Trimming left V 3 bases short and J 5 bases short, with 13 bases between. The CDR3 nucleotides are TGCGCCAGCAGCCAGGATCGGGAGCCTTATGGCTACACCTTC. This sequence encodes CASSQDREPYGYTF.

The rearrangement links TRBV9 to TRBJ2-5; unclear D gene. Trimming took off 4 bases at V and 2 bases at J, with 15 bases between the two ends. From germline, CDR1 is SGDLS and CDR2 YYNGEE. This CDR3 is built from 15 residues. The CDR3 loop is CASSPEGVAQETQYF. The CDR3, as DNA: TGTGCCAGCAGCCCAGAAGGAGTAGCTCAAGAGACCCAGTACTTC.

V usage is TRBV4-1 and J usage is TRBJ2-1, with 7 positions matching TRBD1. CDR1 MGHRA and CDR2 YSYEKL come from the germline V gene. V gave up 4 bases and J gave up 9 bases; unmatched junction bases: 12. The CDR3 spans 15 residues. DNA for the CDR3: TGCGCCAGCAGCCCCTCCTCCCAGGGGGTGGTTGAGCAGTTCTTC. This gives the protein CASSPSSQGVVEQFF.

The CDR3 spells CASGLGSYNEQFF. The CDR3 nucleotides are TGTGCCAGCGGGTTGGGCTCCTACAATGAGCAGTTCTTC. The chain links TRBV27 to TRBJ2-1; D remains unclear. This CDR3 has 13 amino acids. Per the germline V gene, CDR1 is MNHEY and CDR2 is SMNVEV (reference sequence). The V gene lost 8 bases and the J gene lost 0 bases, with 8 bases spanning the gap.

The CDR3 nucleotides read TGTGCCAGCAGCTACGCTACTAGCGGGGGGCGGGAGACCCAGTACTTC. This encodes CASSYATSGGRETQYF. This chain joins TRBV7-2 and TRBJ2-5; 12 bases line up with TRBD2. The CDR3 runs to 16 residues. Germline trimming cut 4 bases from V and 5 bases from J; bases unmatched to any gene: 8. Germline V gene data show CDR1 as SGHTA and CDR2 as FQGNSA.

This clonotype was seen more than once but under ten times. The CDR3 sequence: CASSFGGAGDIQYF. In DNA, the CDR3 is TGTGCCAGCAGTTTTGGGGGCGCGGGAGACATTCAGTACTTC. This chain joins TRBV12-3 or TRBV12-4 and TRBJ2-4; a weak D match, TRBD2 (7 bases). The CDR3 length is 14 residues. V dropped 3 bases and J dropped 8 bases, with 14 bases sitting between them.

The CDR3 DNA reads TGTGCCAGCAGTGAAGGGGAATCCTACGAGCAGTACTTC. Protein sequence: CASSEGESYEQYF. V usage is TRBV2 and J usage is TRBJ2-7; unclear D gene. Trimming removed 1 base from V and 1 base from J, with 5 bases in between. The CDR3 has 13 residues. CDR1 is SNHLY and CDR2 is FYNNEI in the germline V gene.

This rearrangement joins TRBV12-3 or TRBV12-4 to TRBJ2-3; no definite D call. V dropped 1 base and J dropped 2 bases, with 10 bases sitting between them. The CDR3 length is 15 residues. CDR3 amino acids: CASSLVSGLTDTQYF. The CDR3 DNA sequence: TGTGCCAGCAGTTTAGTTTCAGGTCTCACAGATACGCAGTATTTT.

This clonotype was recorded a few times. The CDR3, as DNA: TGCAGTGCTAGAGGGGACAGGGATACCACCGGGGAGCTGTTTTTT. Its translation: CSARGDRDTTGELFF. J is TRBJ2-2 and V is TRBV20-1; TRBD1 agrees at 9 bases. Germline V gene data show CDR1 as DFQATT and CDR2 as SNEGSKA (reference sequence). Trimming took 1 base from V and 4 from J; bases not matched to a gene: 4. This CDR3 spans 15 amino acids.

V and J are TRBV4-1 and TRBJ1-5, with 8 positions matching TRBD1. CDR3 size: 15 residues. Trimming cost V 0 bases and J 7 bases; bases outside gene matches: 5. Germline V gene data show CDR1 as MGHRA and CDR2 as YSYEKL. Written as DNA, the CDR3 is TGCGCCAGCAGCCAAGAAGGCAGGGGGCAACAGCCCCAGCATTTT. Its translation is CASSQEGRGQQPQHF.

J is TRBJ1-1 and V is TRBV4-1; D is ambiguous. The ends were cut back, 0 bases at V and 6 bases at J, with 8 bases in the middle. Germline values: CDR1 MGHRA, CDR2 YSYEKL. The CDR3 has 13 amino acids. This chain's CDR3 is CASSQEGRAEAFF. DNA of the CDR3: TGCGCCAGCAGCCAAGAAGGCCGGGCTGAAGCTTTCTTT.

This chain uses TRBV19 with TRBJ1-1; D not resolved. Germline CDR1 and CDR2: LNHDA and SQIVND (reference sequence). The CDR3 covers 13 residues. Trimming removed 4 bases at V and 1 base at J, with 7 bases between. DNA for the CDR3: TGTGCCAGTAGTACGGGCGGGAACACTGAAGCTTTCTTT. Its protein is CASSTGGNTEAFF.

This clonotype was recorded a few times. This rearrangement joins TRBV6-5 to TRBJ1-4, with D perhaps matching TRBD1 (6 bases). Germline CDR1 reads MNHEY; CDR2 reads SVGAGI. V shed 10 bases and J shed 5 bases, with 20 bases lying between them. CDR3 length: 15 amino acids. The CDR3 sequence is CATGLGAYDNEKLFF. CDR3 bases: TGTGCCACGGGCTTGGGGGCGTATGACAATGAAAAACTGTTTTTT.

This clonotype was detected a few times. The CDR3 DNA is TGTGCCAGCAGCTTAAGGGCCCGGGGGGAAGAAGAGACCCAGTACTTC. Translation gives CASSLRARGEEETQYF. The chain couples TRBV7-9 to TRBJ2-5, with 7 bases identical to TRBD2. Germline lookup yields CDR1 SEHNR and CDR2 FQNEAQ (reference sequence). J was trimmed by 3 bases and V by 2 bases; bases with no gene match: 9. This CDR3 has 16 amino acids.

This clonotype was seen more than once but under ten times. The chain links TRBV20-1 to TRBJ2-1; TRBD1 aligns across 10 bases. The CDR3 runs 14 residues. V was pared by 6 bases and J by 3 bases, with 5 bases of the junction left unmatched. Germline CDR1 is DFQATT and CDR2 is SNEGSKA (reference sequence). This chain's CDR3 is CSALGQGVYNEQFF. The CDR3 bases are TGCAGTGCCCTCGGACAGGGGGTCTACAATGAGCAGTTCTTC.

This clonotype was observed a handful of times. The V gene is TRBV7-6, the J gene TRBJ2-1; D is unclear. Germline assignment: CDR1 SGHVS and CDR2 FNYEAQ. Deletions cut 5 bases from V and 2 bases from J, with 7 bases between. CDR3 length: 13 residues. In DNA form, the CDR3 reads TGTGCCAGCAGCGCCCGGGCCTACAATGAGCAGTTCTTC. Its protein product is CASSARAYNEQFF.

This chain connects TRBV4-1 to TRBJ2-4; 10 nucleotides line up with TRBD1. Looked up from germline, CDR1 is MGHRA and CDR2 is YSYEKL. After removal of 2 bases from V and 13 bases from J, the junction contained 5 bases not matched to a gene. The CDR3 consists of 13 residues. The CDR3 loop reads CASSQCPGQGQYF. Written as DNA, the CDR3 is TGCGCCAGCAGCCAATGTCCGGGACAGGGGCAGTACTTC.

There are a few counts of this clonotype. CDR3 nucleotides: TGCGCCAGCAGCCAGTCATTAGCGGGGGGGTCCTACGAGCAGTACTTC. Translated, it gives CASSQSLAGGSYEQYF. The chain uses TRBV4-3 and TRBJ2-7, with TRBD2 identical over 11 bases. V dropped 3 bases and J dropped 1; count of bases not matched to a gene: 5. Germline V gives CDR1 LGHNA, CDR2 YSLEER. The CDR3 runs to 16 residues.